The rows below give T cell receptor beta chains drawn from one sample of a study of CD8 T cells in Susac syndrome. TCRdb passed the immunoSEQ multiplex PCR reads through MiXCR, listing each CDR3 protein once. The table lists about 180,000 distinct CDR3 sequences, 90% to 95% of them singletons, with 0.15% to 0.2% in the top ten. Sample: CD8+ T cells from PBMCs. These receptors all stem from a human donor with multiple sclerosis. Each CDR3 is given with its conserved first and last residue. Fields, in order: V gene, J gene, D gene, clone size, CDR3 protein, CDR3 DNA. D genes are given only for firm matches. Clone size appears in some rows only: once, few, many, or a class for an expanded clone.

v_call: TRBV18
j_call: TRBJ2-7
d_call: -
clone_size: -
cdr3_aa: CASSPSGHFWDLYEQYF
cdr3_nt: TGTGCCAGCTCACCCTCCGGACATTTCTGGGACCTCTACGAGCAGTACTTC

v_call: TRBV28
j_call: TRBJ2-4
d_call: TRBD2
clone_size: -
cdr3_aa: CASSLTSGRGKNIQYF
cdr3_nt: TGTGCCAGCAGTCTTACTAGCGGGAGAGGCAAAAACATTCAGTACTTC

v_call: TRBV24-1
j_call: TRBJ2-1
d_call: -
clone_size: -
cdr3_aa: CATSAGSGYNEQFF
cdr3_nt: TGTGCCACCAGTGCAGGGTCGGGGTACAATGAGCAGTTCTTC

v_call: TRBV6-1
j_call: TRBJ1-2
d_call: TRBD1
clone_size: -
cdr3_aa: CASSELGQGANYGYTF
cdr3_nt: TGTGCCAGCAGTGAACTTGGACAGGGAGCTAACTATGGCTACACCTTC

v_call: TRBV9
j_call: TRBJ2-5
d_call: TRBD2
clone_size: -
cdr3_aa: CASSIGTSGSQETQYF
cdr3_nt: TGTGCCAGCAGCATCGGGACTAGCGGGAGTCAAGAGACCCAGTACTTC

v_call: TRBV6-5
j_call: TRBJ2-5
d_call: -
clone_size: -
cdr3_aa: CASRGPSFQETQYF
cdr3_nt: TGTGCCAGCAGGGGGCCTTCCTTTCAAGAGACCCAGTACTTC

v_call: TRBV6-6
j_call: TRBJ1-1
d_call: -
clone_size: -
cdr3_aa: CASSLTGTQNTEAFF
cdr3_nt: TGTGCCAGCAGCCTAACCGGGACACAGAACACTGAAGCTTTCTTT

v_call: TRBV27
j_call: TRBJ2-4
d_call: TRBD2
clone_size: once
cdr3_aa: CASSPTGTSGNIQYF
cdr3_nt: TGTGCCAGCAGTCCAACCGGGACTAGCGGAAACATTCAGTACTTC

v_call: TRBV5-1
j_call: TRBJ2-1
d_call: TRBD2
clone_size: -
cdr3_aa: CASSYVREWGSGEQFF
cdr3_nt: TGCGCCAGCAGCTACGTGCGGGAGTGGGGGTCTGGTGAGCAGTTCTTC

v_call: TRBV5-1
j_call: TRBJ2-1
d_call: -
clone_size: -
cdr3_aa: CASSFLRPDEQFF
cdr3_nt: TGCGCCAGCAGCTTTCTCCGACCGGATGAGCAGTTCTTC

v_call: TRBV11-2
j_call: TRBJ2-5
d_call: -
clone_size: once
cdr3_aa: CASSSRSGSGQETQYF
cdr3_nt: TGTGCCAGCAGCTCGCGGAGTGGAAGCGGTCAAGAGACCCAGTACTTC

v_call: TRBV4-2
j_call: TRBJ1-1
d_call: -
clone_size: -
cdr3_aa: CASSHNIGTEAFF
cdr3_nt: TGTGCCAGCAGCCATAACATCGGGACTGAAGCTTTCTTT

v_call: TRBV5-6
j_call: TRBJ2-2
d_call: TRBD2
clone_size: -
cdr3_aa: CASSQRGHGELFF
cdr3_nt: TGTGCCAGCAGCCAGCGGGGTCACGGGGAGCTGTTTTTT

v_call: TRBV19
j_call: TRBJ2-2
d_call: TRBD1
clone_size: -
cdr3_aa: CASSMQGANTGELFF
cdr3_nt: TGTGCCAGTAGTATGCAGGGGGCGAACACCGGGGAGCTGTTTTTT

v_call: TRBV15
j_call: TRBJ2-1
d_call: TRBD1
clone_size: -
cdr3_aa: CATSPGQHPSYNEQFF
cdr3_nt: TGTGCCACCAGCCCGGGACAGCATCCCTCCTACAATGAGCAGTTCTTC

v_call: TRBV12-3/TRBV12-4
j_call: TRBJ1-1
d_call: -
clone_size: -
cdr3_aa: CASRSGPPEAFF
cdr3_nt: TGTGCCAGCAGATCAGGTCCCCCTGAAGCTTTCTTT

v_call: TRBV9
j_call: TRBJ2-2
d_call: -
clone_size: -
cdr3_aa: CASSVQQYTGELFF
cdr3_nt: TGTGCCAGCAGCGTACAACAATACACCGGGGAGCTGTTTTTT

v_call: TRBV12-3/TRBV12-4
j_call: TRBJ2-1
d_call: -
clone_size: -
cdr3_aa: CASSLALVSEQFF
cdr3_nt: TGTGCCAGCAGTTTAGCGCTTGTCTCTGAGCAGTTCTTC

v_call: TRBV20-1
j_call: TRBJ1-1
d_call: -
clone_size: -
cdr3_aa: CSGAVNTEAFF
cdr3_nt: TGCAGTGGGGCCGTGAACACTGAAGCTTTCTTT

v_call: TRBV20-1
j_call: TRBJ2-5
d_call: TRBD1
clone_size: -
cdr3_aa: CSAEPPGGDPVTQYF
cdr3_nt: TGCAGTGCTGAGCCCCCAGGGGGCGACCCAGTGACCCAGTACTTC

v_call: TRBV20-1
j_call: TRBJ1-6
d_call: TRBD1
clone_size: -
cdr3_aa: CSAAGTENSPLHF
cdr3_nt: TGCAGTGCTGCCGGGACAGAAAATTCACCCCTCCACTTT

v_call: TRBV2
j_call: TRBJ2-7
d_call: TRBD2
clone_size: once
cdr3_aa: CASSETSAYEQYF
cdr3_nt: TGTGCCAGCAGTGAAACTAGCGCCTACGAGCAGTACTTC

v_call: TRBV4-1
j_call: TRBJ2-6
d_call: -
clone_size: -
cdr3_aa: CASSQDFSSGANVLTF
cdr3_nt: TGCGCCAGCAGCCAAGATTTTAGCTCTGGGGCCAACGTCCTGACTTTC

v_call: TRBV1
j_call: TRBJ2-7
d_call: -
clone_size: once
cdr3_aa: CTSSRGLAPYEQYF
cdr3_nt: TGCACCAGCAGCCGTGGACTAGCCCCCTACGAGCAGTACTTC

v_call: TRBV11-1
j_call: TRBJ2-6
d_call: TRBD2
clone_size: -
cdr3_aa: CASSPTGHGTSVSGANVLTF
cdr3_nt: TGTGCCAGCAGCCCCACTGGTCACGGGACTAGCGTCTCTGGGGCCAACGTCCTGACTTTC

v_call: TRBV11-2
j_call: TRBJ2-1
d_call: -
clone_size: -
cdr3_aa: CASSPRESMNEQFF
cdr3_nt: TGTGCCTCCTCCCCCCGGGAGAGTATGAATGAGCAGTTCTTC

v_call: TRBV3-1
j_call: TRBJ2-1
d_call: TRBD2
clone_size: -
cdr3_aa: CASSQDRGFRGDEQFF
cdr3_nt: TGTGCCAGCAGCCAAGATCGGGGATTTCGGGGGGATGAGCAGTTCTTC

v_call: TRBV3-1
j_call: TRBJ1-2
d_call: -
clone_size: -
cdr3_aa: CASSQNDRLDYGYTF
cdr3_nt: TGTGCCAGCAGCCAAAATGACCGGCTGGACTATGGCTACACCTTC

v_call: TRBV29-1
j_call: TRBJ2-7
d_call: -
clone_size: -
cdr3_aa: CSVDQGPYEQYF
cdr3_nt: TGCAGCGTTGACCAGGGCCCCTACGAGCAGTACTTC

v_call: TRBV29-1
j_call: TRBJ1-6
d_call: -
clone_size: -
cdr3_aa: CSALPGGASYNSPLHF
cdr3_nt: TGCAGCGCCCTACCGGGTGGGGCCTCCTATAATTCACCCCTCCACTTT

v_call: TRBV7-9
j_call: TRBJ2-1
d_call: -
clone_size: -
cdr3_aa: CASSGPGHFNEQFF
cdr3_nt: TGTGCCAGCAGTGGGCCGGGACACTTCAATGAGCAGTTCTTC

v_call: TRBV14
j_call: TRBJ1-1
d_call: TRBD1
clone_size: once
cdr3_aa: CASSPADRTSPFGAFF
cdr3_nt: TGTGCCAGCAGCCCAGCGGACAGGACCTCCCCCTTTGGAGCTTTCTTT

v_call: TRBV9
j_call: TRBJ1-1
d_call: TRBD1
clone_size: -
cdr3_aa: CASSVRDRDEAFF
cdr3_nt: TGTGCCAGCAGCGTAAGGGACAGGGATGAAGCTTTCTTT

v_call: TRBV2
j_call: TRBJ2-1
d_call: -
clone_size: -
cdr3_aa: CASSEAETKPYNEQFF
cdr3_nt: TGTGCCAGCAGTGAAGCGGAAACAAAACCCTACAATGAGCAGTTCTTC

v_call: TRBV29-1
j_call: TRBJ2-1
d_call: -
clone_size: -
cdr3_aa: CSVGGPGRAYNEQFF
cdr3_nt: TGCAGCGTTGGGGGTCCGGGCAGGGCCTACAATGAGCAGTTCTTC

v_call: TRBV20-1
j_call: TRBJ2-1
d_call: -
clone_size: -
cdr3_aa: CSARDDETAYNEQFF
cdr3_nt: TGCAGTGCTAGAGATGATGAGACAGCCTACAATGAGCAGTTCTTC

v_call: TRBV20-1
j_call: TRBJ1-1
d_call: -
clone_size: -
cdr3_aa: CSAREGYTEAFF
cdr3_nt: TGCAGTGCTAGGGAAGGGTACACTGAAGCTTTCTTT

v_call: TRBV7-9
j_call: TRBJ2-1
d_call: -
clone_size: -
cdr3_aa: CASSQDNWGNEQFF
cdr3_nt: TGTGCCAGCAGCCAAGACAACTGGGGCAATGAGCAGTTCTTC

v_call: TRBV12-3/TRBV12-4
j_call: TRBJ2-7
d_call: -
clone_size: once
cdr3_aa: CASRDTLRGLEQYF
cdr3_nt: TGTGCCAGCAGGGACACCCTTAGGGGACTCGAGCAGTACTTC

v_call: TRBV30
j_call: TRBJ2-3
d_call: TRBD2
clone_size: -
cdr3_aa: CARGEREGPADTQYF
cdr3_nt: TGTGCCCGGGGTGAGCGGGAGGGCCCGGCAGATACGCAGTATTTT

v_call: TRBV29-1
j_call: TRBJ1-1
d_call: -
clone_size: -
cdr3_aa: CSVAGPTEAFF
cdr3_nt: TGCAGCGTCGCAGGACCAACTGAAGCTTTCTTT

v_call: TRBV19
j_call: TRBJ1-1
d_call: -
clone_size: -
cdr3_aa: CASSIRNTEAFF
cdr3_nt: TGTGCCAGTAGTATACGGAACACTGAAGCTTTCTTT

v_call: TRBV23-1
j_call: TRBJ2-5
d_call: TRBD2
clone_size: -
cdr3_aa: CASSQSGLAGSIPGGETQYF
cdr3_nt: TGCGCCAGCAGTCAATCGGGACTAGCGGGGTCCATCCCGGGGGGGGAGACCCAGTACTTC

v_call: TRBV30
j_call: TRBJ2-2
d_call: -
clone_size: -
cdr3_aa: CAWSPDNTGELFF
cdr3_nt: TGTGCCTGGAGTCCAGATAACACCGGGGAGCTGTTTTTT

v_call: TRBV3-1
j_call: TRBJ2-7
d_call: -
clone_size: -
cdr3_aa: CASSQERGRGDEQYF
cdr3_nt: TGTGCCAGCAGCCAAGAACGGGGTAGAGGGGACGAGCAGTACTTC

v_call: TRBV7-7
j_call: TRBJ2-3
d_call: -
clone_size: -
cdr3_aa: CASSLSDGPTDTQYF
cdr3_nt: TGTGCCAGCAGCTTATCAGACGGGCCCACAGATACGCAGTATTTT

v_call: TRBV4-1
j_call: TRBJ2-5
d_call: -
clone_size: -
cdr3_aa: CASSQEGWGTQETQYF
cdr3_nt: TGCGCCAGCAGCCAAGAGGGGTGGGGAACCCAGGAGACCCAGTACTTC

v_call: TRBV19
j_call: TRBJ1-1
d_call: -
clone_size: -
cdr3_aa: CASSIVGRRTYTEAFF
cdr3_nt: TGTGCCAGTAGTATAGTGGGCAGAAGAACCTACACTGAAGCTTTCTTT

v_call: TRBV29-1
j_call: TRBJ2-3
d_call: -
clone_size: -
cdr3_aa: CSVGPIQGDTQYF
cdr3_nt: TGCAGCGTTGGCCCTATCCAGGGGGATACGCAGTATTTT

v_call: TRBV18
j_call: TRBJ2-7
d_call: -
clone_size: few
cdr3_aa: CASSPGDEQYF
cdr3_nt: TGTGCCAGCTCACCGGGGGACGAGCAGTACTTC

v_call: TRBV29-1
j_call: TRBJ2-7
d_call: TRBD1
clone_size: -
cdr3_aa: CSVSTLGQGAYEQYF
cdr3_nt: TGCAGCGTTTCTACACTCGGACAGGGGGCGTACGAGCAGTACTTC